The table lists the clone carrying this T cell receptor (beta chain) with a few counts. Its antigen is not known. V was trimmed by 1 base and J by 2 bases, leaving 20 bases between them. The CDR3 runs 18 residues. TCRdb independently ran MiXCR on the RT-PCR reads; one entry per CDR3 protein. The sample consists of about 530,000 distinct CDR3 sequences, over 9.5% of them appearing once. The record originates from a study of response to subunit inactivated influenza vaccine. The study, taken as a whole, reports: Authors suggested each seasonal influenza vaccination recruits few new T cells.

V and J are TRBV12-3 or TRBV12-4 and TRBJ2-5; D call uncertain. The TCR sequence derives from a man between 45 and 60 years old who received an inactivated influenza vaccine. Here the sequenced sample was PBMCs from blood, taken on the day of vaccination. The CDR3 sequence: CASSLDFRRISGQETQYF. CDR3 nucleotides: TGTGCCAGCAGTTTAGACTTCAGAAGGATATCTGGGCAAGAGACCCAGTACTTC.